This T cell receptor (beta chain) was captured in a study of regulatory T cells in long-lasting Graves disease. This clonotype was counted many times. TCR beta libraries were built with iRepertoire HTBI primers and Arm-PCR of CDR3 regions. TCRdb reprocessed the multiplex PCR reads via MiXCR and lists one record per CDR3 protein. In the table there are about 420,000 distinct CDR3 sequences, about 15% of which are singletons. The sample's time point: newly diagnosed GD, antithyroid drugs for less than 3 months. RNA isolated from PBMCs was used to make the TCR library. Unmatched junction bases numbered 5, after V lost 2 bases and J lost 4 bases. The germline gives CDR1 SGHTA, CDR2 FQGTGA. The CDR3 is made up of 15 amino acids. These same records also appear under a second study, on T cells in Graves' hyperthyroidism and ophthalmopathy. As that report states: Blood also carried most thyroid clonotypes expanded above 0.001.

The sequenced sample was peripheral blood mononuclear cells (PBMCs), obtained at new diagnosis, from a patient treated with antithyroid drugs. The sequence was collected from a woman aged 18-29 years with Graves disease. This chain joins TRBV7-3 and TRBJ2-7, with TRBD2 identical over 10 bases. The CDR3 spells CASSLASGSVYEQYF. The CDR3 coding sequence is TGTGCCAGCAGCTTAGCTAGCGGGAGCGTATACGAGCAGTACTTC.